The rows below give T cell receptor beta chains drawn from one sample of a study of blood T cell repertoires in COVID-19. The protocol was immunoSEQ multiplex PCR, while the TCRdb copy is restricted to in-frame clones and leaves out a portion. The sample consists of 430,000 or so clones, approximately 90% of them appearing once. The sequenced sample was PBMCs or T cells enriched from blood (not recorded which). The source of these receptors is a woman between 40 and 50 years old who had recovered from COVID-19. The CDR3 runs from the conserved cysteine through the conserved F or W. The order of the fields is clone size, D gene, J gene, V gene, CDR3 protein, CDR3 DNA. A D gene is named only where the DNA matches it firmly. For some rows the clone size is stated as once, few or many, or as a class when expanded; others skip it.

>.|.|TRBJ1-2|TRBV3-1/TRBV3-2
CASSPLSGYNNYGYTF
TGTGCCAGCAGCCCGTTGTCAGGTTATAATAACTATGGCTACACCTTC
>.|.|TRBJ1-2|TRBV29-1
CSVEDRSYGYTF
TGCAGCGTTGAAGACAGATCATATGGCTACACCTTC
>.|TRBD1|TRBJ1-1|TRBV29-1
CSAGTDSYTEAFF
TGCAGCGCTGGGACAGACTCCTACACTGAAGCTTTCTTT
>.|.|TRBJ2-5|TRBV6-2/TRBV6-3
CASSSLTGETQYF
TGTGCCAGCAGTTCCCTGACAGGAGAGACCCAGTACTTC
>.|.|TRBJ2-7|TRBV11-3
CASSHRTAELNYEQYF
TGTGCCAGCAGCCACCGTACAGCGGAGCTAAACTACGAGCAGTACTTC
>once|TRBD2|TRBJ2-7|TRBV13
CASSLRLAGLYEQYF
TGTGCCAGCAGTTTAAGGCTAGCGGGACTCTACGAGCAGTACTTC
>.|TRBD2|TRBJ2-1|TRBV4-2
CASSHLQAGNEQFF
TGTGCCAGCAGCCACCTCCAAGCGGGGAATGAGCAGTTCTTC
>.|.|TRBJ1-1|TRBV6-2/TRBV6-3
CASSPWRITEAFF
TGTGCCAGCAGCCCTTGGCGGATCACTGAAGCTTTCTTT
>once|.|TRBJ2-2|TRBV5-1
CASSLTVNTGELFF
TGCGCCAGCAGCTTAACAGTCAACACCGGGGAGCTGTTTTTT
>.|TRBD1|TRBJ2-2|TRBV6-4
CASSYDRGGTGELFF
TGTGCCAGCAGTTATGACAGGGGCGGAACCGGGGAGCTGTTTTTT
>.|.|TRBJ1-2|TRBV4-3
CASSQDGAAIYGYTF
TGCGCCAGCAGCCAAGATGGGGCCGCGATCTATGGCTACACCTTC
>.|.|TRBJ2-1|TRBV7-8
CASSLAGEGYNEQFF
TGTGCCAGCAGCTTAGCGGGAGAGGGTTACAATGAGCAGTTCTTC
>.|.|TRBJ2-7|TRBV5-1
CASSLEGRGVEQYF
TGCGCCAGCAGCTTGGAGGGTCGGGGAGTCGAGCAGTACTTC
>.|.|TRBJ1-2|TRBV6-2/TRBV6-3
CASSYSTKVAYGYTF
TGTGCCAGCAGTTACTCTACAAAAGTGGCCTATGGCTACACCTTC
>.|TRBD1|TRBJ2-1|TRBV11-2
CASSLTGQGDNEQFF
TGTGCCAGCAGCCTAACGGGACAGGGGGACAATGAGCAGTTCTTC
>.|TRBD2|TRBJ2-7|TRBV4-3
CASRPGLDSIYEQYF
TGCGCCAGCAGACCGGGACTAGATTCGATCTACGAGCAGTACTTC
>.|TRBD1|TRBJ1-1|TRBV14
CASSPDRGKAFF
TGTGCCAGCAGCCCGGACAGGGGGAAAGCTTTCTTT
>few|.|TRBJ2-7|TRBV6-2/TRBV6-3
CASSYSLALYEQYF
TGTGCCAGCAGTTACTCGTTGGCCTTATACGAGCAGTACTTC
>.|TRBD1|TRBJ2-1|TRBV15
CATSREGQDYNEQFF
TGTGCCACCAGCAGAGAGGGACAGGACTACAATGAGCAGTTCTTC
>.|TRBD1|TRBJ1-2|TRBV2
CASRTGGEGYTF
TGTGCCAGCAGGACAGGGGGTGAAGGCTACACCTTC
>.|TRBD1|TRBJ1-2|TRBV5-4
CASSSIGQGARGYTF
TGTGCCAGCAGCAGCATAGGACAGGGGGCGCGGGGCTACACCTTC
>.|TRBD1|TRBJ2-4|TRBV27
CASSLGKKGAVQYF
TGTGCCAGCAGTTTAGGAAAAAAGGGGGCGGTTCAGTACTTC
>.|TRBD2|TRBJ2-3|TRBV11-2
CASSPGTSGITDTQYF
TGTGCCAGCAGCCCTGGGACTAGCGGGATTACAGATACGCAGTATTTT